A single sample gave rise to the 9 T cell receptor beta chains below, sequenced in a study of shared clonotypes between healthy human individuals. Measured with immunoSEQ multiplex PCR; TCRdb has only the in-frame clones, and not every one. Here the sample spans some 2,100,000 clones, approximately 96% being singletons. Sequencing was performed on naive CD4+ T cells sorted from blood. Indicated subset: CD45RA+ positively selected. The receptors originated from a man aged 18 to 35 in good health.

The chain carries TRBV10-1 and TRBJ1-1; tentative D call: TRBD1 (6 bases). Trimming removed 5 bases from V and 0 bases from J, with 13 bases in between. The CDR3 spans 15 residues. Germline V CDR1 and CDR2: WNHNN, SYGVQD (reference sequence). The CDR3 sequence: CASSPGGQLNTEAFF. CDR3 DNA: TGCGCCAGCAGTCCAGGAGGACAGCTGAACACTGAAGCTTTCTTT.

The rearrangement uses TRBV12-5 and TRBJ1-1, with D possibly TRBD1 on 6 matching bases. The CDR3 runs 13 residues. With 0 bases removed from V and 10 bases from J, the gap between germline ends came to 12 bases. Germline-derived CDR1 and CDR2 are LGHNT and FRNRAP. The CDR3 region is CASGLVGQIRAFF. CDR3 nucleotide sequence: TGTGCTAGTGGTTTGGTTGGACAGATCAGAGCTTTCTTT. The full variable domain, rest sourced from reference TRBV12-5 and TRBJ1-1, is DARVTQTPRHKVTEMGQEVTMRCQPILGHNTVFWYRQTMMQGLELLAYFRNRAPLDDSGMPKDRFSAEMPDATLATLKIQPSEPRDSAVYFCASGLVGQIRAFFGQGTRLTVV.

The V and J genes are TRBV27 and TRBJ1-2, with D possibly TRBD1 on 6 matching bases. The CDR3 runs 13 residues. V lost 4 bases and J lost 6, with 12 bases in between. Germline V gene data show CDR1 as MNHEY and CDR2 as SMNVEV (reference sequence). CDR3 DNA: TGTGCCAGCAGTTCCAGGGGAGTGGATGGCTACACCTTC. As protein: CASSSRGVDGYTF.

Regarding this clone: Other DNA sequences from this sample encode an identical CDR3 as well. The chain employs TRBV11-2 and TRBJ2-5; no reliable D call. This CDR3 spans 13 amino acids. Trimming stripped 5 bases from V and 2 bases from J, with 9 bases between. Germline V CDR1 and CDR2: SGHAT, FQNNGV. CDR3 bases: TGTGCCAGCAGCCTCGGGCTTCAAGAGACCCAGTACTTC. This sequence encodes CASSLGLQETQYF.

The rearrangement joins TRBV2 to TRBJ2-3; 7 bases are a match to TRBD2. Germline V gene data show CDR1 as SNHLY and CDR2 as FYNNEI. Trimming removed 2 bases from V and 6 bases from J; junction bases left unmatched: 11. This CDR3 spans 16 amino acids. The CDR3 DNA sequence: TGTGCCAGCAGTGAACCAGCGGGGTGGGTATTGGATACGCAGTATTTT. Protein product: CASSEPAGWVLDTQYF.

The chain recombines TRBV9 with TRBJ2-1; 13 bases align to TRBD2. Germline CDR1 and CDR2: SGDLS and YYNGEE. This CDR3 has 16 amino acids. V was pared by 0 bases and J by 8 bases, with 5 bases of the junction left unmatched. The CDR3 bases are TGTGCCAGCAGCGTAGACGCCGGGACTAGCGGGGATGAGCAGTTCTTC. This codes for CASSVDAGTSGDEQFF. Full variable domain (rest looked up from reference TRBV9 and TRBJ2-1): DSGVTQTPKHLITATGQRVTLRCSPRSGDLSVYWYQQSLDQGLQFLIQYYNGEERAKGNILERFSAQQFPDLHSELNLSSLELGDSALYFCASSVDAGTSGDEQFFGPGTRLTVL.

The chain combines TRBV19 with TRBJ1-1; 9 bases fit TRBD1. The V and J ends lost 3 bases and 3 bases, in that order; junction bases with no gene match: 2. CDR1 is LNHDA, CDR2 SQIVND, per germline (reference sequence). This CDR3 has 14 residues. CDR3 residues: CASSMGDRDTEAFF. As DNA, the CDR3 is TGTGCCAGTAGTATGGGGGACAGGGACACTGAAGCTTTCTTT.

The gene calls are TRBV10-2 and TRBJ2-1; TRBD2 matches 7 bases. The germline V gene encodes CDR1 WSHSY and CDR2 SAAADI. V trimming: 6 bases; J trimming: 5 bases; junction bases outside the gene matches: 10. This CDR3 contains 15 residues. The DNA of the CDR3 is TGCGCCAGCAGCGAATATGGACTAGAAAACAATGAGCAGTTCTTC. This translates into CASSEYGLENNEQFF.

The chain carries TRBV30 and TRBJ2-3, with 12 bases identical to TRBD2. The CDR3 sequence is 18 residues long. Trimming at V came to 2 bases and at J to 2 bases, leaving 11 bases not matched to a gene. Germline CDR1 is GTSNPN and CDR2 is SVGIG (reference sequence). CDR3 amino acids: CAWSYGGTSGQPTDTQYF. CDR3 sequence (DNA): TGTGCCTGGAGTTATGGGGGGACTAGCGGGCAGCCCACAGATACGCAGTATTTT.